These T cell receptor beta chains were read from a single sample in a study of blood T cell repertoires in COVID-19. Clones were sequenced by immunoSEQ multiplex PCR, and TCRdb holds only the in-frame ones, with some missing. The repertoire has under 150,000 clones, about nine tenths of them found once; the top ten carry 2% to 2.5%. Material: peripheral blood. The receptor source for this set is a human donor in a cohort sampled during active COVID-19. The CDR3 runs from the conserved cysteine through the conserved F or W. The D gene is left open where the match is weak. The size of a clone is reported for some rows only, either as once, few or many, or as a class for expanded clones.

v_call	clone_size	d_call	j_call	cdr3_aa	cdr3_nt
TRBV5-4	NA	TRBD1	TRBJ2-2	CASTGGNTGELFF	TGTGCCAGTACAGGGGGGAACACCGGGGAGCTGTTTTTT
TRBV11-1	NA	NA	TRBJ1-6	CASSLDRAYNSPLHF	TGTGCCAGCAGCTTAGACAGGGCCTATAATTCACCCCTCCACTTT
TRBV5-1	few	TRBD1	TRBJ1-5	CASSVDRGPGQPQHF	TGCGCCAGCAGCGTGGACAGGGGGCCTGGTCAGCCCCAGCATTTT
TRBV4-2	NA	TRBD1	TRBJ2-3	CASSQPGQGARDTQYF	TGTGCCAGCAGCCAGCCCGGACAGGGGGCAAGGGATACGCAGTATTTT
TRBV12-5	NA	NA	TRBJ2-7	CASGSGYEQYF	TGTGCTAGTGGTTCCGGTTACGAGCAGTACTTC
TRBV7-8	NA	NA	TRBJ2-7	CASSLTGATYEQYF	TGTGCCAGCAGCTTGACAGGAGCAACCTACGAGCAGTACTTC
TRBV6-6	NA	NA	TRBJ2-1	CASWDTTYNEQFF	TGTGCCAGCTGGGACACCACCTACAATGAGCAGTTCTTC
TRBV28	NA	NA	TRBJ1-4	CASSSPRTTTNEKLFF	TGTGCCAGCAGTTCACCCAGGACAACAACTAATGAAAAACTGTTTTTT
TRBV3-1/TRBV3-2	once	NA	TRBJ1-6	CASSTGGGNSPLHF	TGTGCCAGCAGCACCGGAGGAGGGAATTCACCCCTCCACTTT
TRBV5-4	NA	NA	TRBJ2-5	CASSLIGAGQSQETQYF	TGTGCCAGCAGCTTGATCGGTGCGGGACAGTCACAAGAGACCCAGTACTTC
TRBV6-4	NA	TRBD1	TRBJ2-3	CASSEGTVGDTQYF	TGTGCCAGCAGCGAAGGGACAGTCGGGGATACGCAGTATTTT
TRBV18	NA	TRBD2	TRBJ2-1	CASAQASGLNEQFF	TGTGCCAGCGCCCAGGCTAGCGGCCTCAATGAGCAGTTCTTC
TRBV12-3/TRBV12-4	NA	NA	TRBJ2-7	CASSFVNSYEQYF	TGTGCCAGCAGTTTTGTCAACTCCTACGAGCAGTACTTC
TRBV19	NA	NA	TRBJ2-7	CASSIRGSSYEQYF	TGTGCCAGTAGTATTCGAGGCAGCTCCTACGAGCAGTACTTC
TRBV5-1	NA	TRBD2	TRBJ2-1	CASSYRTSGGNEQFF	TGCGCCAGCAGCTACCGGACTAGCGGGGGCAATGAGCAGTTCTTC
TRBV9	NA	NA	TRBJ2-3	CASSSDIGTDTQYF	TGTGCCAGCAGCTCGGACATCGGCACAGATACGCAGTATTTT
TRBV9	NA	TRBD2	TRBJ2-3	CASSVTSGGTDTQYF	TGTGCCAGCAGCGTTACTAGCGGGGGCACAGATACGCAGTATTTT